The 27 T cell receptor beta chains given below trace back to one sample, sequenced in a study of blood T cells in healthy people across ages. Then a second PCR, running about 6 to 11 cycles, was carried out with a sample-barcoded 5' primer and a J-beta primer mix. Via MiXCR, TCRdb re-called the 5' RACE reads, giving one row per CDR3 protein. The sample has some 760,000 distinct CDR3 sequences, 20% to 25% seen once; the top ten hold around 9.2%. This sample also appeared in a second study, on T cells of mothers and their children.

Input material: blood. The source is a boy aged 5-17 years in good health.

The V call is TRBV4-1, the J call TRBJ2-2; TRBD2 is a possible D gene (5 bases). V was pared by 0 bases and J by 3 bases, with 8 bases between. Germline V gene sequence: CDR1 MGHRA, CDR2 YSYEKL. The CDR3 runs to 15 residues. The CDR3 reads CASSQEGRDTGELFF. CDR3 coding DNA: TGCGCCAGCAGCCAAGAGGGGAGAGACACCGGGGAGCTGTTTTTT.

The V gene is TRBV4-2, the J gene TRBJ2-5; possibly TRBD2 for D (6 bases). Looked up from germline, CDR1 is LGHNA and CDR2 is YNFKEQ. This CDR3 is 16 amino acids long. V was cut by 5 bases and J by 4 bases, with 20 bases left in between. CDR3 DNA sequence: TGTGCCAGCAGCAAAAACACGGGGGACCGTGGAGAGACCCAGTACTTC. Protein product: CASSKNTGDRGETQYF.

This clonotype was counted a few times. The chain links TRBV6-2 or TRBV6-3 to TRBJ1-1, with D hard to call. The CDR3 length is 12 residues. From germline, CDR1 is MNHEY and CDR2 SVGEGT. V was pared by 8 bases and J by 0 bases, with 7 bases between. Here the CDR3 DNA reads TGTGCCAGCGGGCGGATGAACACTGAAGCTTTCTTT. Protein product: CASGRMNTEAFF.

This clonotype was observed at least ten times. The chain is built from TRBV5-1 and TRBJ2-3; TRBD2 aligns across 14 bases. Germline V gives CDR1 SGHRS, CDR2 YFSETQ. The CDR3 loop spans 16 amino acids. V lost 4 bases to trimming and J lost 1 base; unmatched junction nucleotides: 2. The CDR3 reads CASSAGLAGGTDTQYF. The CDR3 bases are TGCGCCAGCAGCGCGGGACTAGCGGGAGGCACAGATACGCAGTATTTT.

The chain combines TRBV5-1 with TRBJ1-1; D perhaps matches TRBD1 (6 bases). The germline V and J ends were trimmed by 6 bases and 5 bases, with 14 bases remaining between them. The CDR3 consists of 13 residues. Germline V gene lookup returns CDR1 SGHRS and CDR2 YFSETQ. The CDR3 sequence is CASKRDQGTEAFF. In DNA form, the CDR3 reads TGCGCCAGCAAACGTGACCAGGGGACTGAAGCTTTCTTT. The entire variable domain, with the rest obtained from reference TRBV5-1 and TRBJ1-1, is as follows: KAGVTQTPRYLIKTRGQQVTLSCSPISGHRSVSWYQQTPGQGLQFLFEYFSETQRNKGNFPGRFSGRQFSNSRSEMNVSTLELGDSALYLCASKRDQGTEAFFGQGTRLTVV.

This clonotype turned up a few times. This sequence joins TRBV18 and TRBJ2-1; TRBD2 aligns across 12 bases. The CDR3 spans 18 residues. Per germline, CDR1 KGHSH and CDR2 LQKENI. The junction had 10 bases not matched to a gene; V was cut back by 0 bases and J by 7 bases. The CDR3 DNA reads TGTGCCAGCTCACCACCGATAGGAACTCTAGCGGGAGGGAATGAGCAGTTCTTC. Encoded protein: CASSPPIGTLAGGNEQFF.

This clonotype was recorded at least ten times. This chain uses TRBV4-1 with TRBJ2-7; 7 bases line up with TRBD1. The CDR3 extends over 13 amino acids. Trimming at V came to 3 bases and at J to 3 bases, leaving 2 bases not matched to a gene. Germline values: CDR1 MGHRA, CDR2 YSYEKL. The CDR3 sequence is CASSQGQNYEQYF. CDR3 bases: TGCGCCAGCAGCCAGGGACAGAACTACGAGCAGTACTTC.

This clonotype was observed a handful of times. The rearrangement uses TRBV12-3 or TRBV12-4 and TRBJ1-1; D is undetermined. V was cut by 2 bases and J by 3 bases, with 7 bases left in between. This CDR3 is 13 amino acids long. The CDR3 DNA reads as TGTGCCAGCAGTTTACGCCAGGACACTGAAGCTTTCTTT. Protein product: CASSLRQDTEAFF.

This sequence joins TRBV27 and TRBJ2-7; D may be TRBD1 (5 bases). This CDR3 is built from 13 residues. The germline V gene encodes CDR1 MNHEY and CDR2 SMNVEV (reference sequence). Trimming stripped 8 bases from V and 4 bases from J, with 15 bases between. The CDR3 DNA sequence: TGTGCCAGCCGACAGTCGGCAAGGTACGAGCAGTACTTC. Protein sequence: CASRQSARYEQYF.

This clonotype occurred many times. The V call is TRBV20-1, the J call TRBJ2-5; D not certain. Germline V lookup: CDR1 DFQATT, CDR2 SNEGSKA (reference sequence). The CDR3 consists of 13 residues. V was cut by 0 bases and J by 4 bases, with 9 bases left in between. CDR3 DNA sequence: TGCAGTGCTAGAGATCGATGGGGAGAGACCCAGTACTTC. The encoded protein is CSARDRWGETQYF.

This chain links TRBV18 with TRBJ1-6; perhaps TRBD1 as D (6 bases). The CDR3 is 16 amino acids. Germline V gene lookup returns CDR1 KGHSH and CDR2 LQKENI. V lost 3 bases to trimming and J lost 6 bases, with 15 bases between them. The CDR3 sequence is CASSPDLNRVNSPLHF. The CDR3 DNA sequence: TGTGCCAGCTCACCGGACCTAAACAGGGTTAATTCACCCCTCCACTTT.

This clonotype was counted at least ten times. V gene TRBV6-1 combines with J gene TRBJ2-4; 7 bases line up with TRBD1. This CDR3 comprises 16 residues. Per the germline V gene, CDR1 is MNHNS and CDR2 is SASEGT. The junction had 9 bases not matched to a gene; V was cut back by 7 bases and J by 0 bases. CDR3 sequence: CASKYGTVLAKNIQYF. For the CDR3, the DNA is TGTGCCAGCAAGTATGGGACAGTTTTAGCCAAAAACATTCAGTACTTC.

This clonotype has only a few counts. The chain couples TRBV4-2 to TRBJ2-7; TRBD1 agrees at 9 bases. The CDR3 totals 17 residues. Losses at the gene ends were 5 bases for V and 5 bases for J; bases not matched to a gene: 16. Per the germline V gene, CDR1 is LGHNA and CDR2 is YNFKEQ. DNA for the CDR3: TGTGCCAGCAGCACTCACCACTGGACAGGGGCAGGCCACGAGCAGTACTTC. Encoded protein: CASSTHHWTGAGHEQYF.

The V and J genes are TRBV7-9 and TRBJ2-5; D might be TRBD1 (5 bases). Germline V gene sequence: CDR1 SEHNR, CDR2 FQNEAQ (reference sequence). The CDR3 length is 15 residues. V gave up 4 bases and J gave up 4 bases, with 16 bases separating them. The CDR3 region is CASSSMSQGSETQYF. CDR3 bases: TGTGCCAGCAGCTCGATGAGTCAGGGCTCAGAGACCCAGTACTTC.

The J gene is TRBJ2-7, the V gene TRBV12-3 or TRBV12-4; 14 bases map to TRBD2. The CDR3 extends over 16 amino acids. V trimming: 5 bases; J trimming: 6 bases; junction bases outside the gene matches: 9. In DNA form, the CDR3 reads TGTGCCAGCAGTCCCACCGGGACTAGCGGGGGAATCGAGCAGTACTTC. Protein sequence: CASSPTGTSGGIEQYF.

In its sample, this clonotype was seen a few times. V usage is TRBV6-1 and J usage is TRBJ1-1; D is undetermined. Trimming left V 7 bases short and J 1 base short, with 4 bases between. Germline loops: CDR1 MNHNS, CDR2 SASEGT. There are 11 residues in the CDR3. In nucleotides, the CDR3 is TGTGCCAGCATAGCGAACACTGAAGCTTTCTTT. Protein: CASIANTEAFF.

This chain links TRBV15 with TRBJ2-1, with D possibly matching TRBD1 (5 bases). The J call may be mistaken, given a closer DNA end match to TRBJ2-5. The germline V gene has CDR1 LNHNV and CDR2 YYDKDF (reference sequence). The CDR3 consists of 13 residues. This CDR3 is CATSTGIAETQYF. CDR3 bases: TGTGCCACCAGCACAGGGATAGCAGAGACCCAGTACTTC.

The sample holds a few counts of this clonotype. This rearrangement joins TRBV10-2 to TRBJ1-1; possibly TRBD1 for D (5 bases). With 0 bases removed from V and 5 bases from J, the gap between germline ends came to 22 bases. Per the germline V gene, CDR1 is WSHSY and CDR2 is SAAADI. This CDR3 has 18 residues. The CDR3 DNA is TGCGCCAGCAGTGAGTCAGGGAGGTGGGGGGGGAGATGGACTGAAGCTTTCTTT. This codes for CASSESGRWGGRWTEAFF.

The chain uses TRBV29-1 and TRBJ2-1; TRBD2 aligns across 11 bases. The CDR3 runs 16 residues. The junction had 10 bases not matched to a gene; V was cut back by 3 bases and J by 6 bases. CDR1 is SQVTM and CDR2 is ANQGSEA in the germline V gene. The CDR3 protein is CSVEGASGRYSNEQFF. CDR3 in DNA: TGCAGCGTTGAGGGGGCTAGCGGGAGGTATAGCAATGAGCAGTTCTTC.

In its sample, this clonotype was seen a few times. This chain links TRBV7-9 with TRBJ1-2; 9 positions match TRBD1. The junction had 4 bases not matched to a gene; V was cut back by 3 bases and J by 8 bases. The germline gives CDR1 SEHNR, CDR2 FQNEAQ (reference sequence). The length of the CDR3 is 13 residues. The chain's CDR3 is CASSFRTGEGYTF. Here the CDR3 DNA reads TGTGCCAGCAGCTTTCGGACAGGGGAAGGCTACACCTTC. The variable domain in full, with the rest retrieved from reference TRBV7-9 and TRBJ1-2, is DTGVSQNPRHKITKRGQNVTFRCDPISEHNRLYWYRQTLGQGPEFLTYFQNEAQLEKSRLLSDRFSAERPKGSFSTLEIQRTEQGDSAMYLCASSFRTGEGYTFGSGTRLTVV.

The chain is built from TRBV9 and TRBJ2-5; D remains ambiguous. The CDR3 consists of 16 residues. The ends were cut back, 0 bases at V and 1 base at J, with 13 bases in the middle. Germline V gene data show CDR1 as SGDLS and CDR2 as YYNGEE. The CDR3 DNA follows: TGTGCCAGCAGCGTAGAGGGCAGTAATTTCCAAGAGACCCAGTACTTC. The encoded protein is CASSVEGSNFQETQYF. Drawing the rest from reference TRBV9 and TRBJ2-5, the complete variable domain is DSGVTQTPKHLITATGQRVTLRCSPRSGDLSVYWYQQSLDQGLQFLIQYYNGEERAKGNILERFSAQQFPDLHSELNLSSLELGDSALYFCASSVEGSNFQETQYFGPGTRLLVL.

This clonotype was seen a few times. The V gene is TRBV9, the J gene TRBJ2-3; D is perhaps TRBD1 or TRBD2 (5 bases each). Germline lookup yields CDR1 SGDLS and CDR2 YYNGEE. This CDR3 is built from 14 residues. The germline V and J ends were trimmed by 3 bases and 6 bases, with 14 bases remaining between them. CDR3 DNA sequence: TGTGCCAGCAGCGGACGGGACCCCCCTGATACGCAGTATTTT. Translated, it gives CASSGRDPPDTQYF.

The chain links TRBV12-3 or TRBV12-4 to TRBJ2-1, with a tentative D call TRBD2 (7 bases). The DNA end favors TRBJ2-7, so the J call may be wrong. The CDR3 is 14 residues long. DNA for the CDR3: TGTGCCAGCACCCTGGGGGGGGCGCAGATAAAGCAGTACTTC. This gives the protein CASTLGGAQIKQYF.

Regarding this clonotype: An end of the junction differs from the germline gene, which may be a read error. The CDR3 sequence is CTSSPGSVQETQYF. Here the CDR3 DNA reads TGTACCAGCAGCCCCGGGTCGGTACAAGAGACCCAGTACTTC. The chain recombines TRBV7-3 with TRBJ2-5, with D unclear. Germline V gene data show CDR1 as SGHTA and CDR2 as FQGTGA. The CDR3 is made up of 14 amino acids.

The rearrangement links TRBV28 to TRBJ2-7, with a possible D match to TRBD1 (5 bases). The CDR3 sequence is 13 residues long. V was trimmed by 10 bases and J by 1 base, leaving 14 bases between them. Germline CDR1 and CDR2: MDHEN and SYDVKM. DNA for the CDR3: TGTGCCACCCGGAACAGGAATTCCTACGAGCAGTACTTC. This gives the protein CATRNRNSYEQYF. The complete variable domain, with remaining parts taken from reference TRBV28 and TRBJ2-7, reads DVKVTQSSRYLVKRTGEKVFLECVQDMDHENMFWYRQDPGLGLRLIYFSYDVKMKEKGDIPEGYSVSREKKERFSLILESASTNQTSMYLCATRNRNSYEQYFGPGTRLTVT.

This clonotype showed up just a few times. The CDR3 bases are TGTGCCAGCAGCGCTGTCGGGGATACGCAGTATTTT. Protein product: CASSAVGDTQYF. V and J are TRBV9 and TRBJ2-3; D is undetermined. CDR1 and CDR2 from the germline V gene are SGDLS and YYNGEE. The CDR3 runs 12 residues. V shed 3 bases and J shed 6 bases, with 8 bases lying between them.

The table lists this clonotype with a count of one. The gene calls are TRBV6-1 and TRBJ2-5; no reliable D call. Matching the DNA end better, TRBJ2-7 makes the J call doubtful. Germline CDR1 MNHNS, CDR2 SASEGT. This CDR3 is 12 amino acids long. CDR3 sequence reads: CASSDIGYEQYF. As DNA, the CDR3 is TGTGCCAGCAGTGATATTGGCTACGAGCAGTACTTC.